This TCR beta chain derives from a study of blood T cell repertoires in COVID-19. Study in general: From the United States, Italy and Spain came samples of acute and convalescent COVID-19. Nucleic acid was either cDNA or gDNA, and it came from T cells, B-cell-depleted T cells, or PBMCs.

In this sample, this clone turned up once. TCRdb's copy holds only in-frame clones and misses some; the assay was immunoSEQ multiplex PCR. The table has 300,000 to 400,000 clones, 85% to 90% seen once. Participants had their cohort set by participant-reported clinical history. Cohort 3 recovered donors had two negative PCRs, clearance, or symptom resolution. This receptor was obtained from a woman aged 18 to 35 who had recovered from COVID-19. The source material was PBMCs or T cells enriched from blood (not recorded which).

CDR3 sequence (DNA): TGTGCCAGCAGACTCCTACAGGGGAACACTGAAGCTTTCTTT. It encodes CASRLLQGNTEAFF. V is TRBV2 and J is TRBJ1-1; the D gene is possibly TRBD1 (6 bases). Trimming left V 6 bases short and J 1 base short, with 12 bases between. The CDR3 length is 14 residues. In germline, CDR1 is SNHLY, CDR2 FYNNEI. Full variable domain (rest looked up from reference TRBV2 and TRBJ1-1): EPEVTQTPSHQVTQMGQEVILRCVPISNHLYFYWYRQILGQKVEFLVSFYNNEISEKSEIFDDQFSVERPDGSNFTLKIRSTKLEDSAMYFCASRLLQGNTEAFFGQGTRLTVV.